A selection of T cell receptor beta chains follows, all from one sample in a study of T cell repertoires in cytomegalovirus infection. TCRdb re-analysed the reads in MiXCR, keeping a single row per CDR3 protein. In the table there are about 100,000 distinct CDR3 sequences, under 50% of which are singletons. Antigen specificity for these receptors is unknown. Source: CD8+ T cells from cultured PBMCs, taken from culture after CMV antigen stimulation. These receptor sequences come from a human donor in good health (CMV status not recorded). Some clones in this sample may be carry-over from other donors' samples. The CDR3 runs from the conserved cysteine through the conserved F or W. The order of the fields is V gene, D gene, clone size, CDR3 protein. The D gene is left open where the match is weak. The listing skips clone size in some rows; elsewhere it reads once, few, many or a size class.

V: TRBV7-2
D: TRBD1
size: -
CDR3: CASSLGVWGTGYEQYF

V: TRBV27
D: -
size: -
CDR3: CASSVSSAQETQYF

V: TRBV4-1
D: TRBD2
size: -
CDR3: CASSQGGRGSGANVLTF

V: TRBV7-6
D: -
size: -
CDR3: CASSPGLAGLEAFF

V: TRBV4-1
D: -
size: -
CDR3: CASSDPGLNTGELFF

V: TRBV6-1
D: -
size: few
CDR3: CASSELALGTDTQYF

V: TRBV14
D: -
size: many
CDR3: CASSQVRGGFSPLHF

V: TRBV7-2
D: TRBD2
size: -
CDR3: CASSRDTRLAGGPYNEQFF

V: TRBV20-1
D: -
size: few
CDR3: CSARPQGSYEQYF

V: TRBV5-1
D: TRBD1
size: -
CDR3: CASSSFRDRGQSEAFF

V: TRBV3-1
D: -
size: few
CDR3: CASSLNSQGANVLTF

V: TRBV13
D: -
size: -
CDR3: CASSLEGGAGRDTGELFF

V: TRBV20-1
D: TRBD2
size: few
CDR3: CSARVLAGGTYNEQFF

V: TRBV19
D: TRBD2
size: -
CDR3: CASSTLADYSYNEQFF

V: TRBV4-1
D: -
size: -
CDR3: CASSQDLRDQPQHF

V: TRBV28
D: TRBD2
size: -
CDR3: CASSLGLAGGLEETQYF

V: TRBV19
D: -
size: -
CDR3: CAVWGTPRNEQFF

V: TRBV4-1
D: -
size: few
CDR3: CASSQEWSLNEAFF

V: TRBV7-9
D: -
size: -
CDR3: CASSTTRDRAASGGPSGEQFF

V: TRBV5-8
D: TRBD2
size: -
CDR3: CASSLGGGWSSYNEQFF

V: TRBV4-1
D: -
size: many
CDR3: CASSQFDGANVLTF

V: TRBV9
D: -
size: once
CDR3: CASSVCQETCEQYF

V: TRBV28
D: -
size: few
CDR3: CASSLGSGDFSGYTF

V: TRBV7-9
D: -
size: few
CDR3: CASSSAGASAWRETQYF

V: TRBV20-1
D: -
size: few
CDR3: CSASRDSTGSTQYF

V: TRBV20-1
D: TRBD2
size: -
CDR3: CSASPIGAGVTDTQYF

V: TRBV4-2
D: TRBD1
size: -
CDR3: CASSGYRGTEAFF

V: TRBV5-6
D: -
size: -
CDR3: CASSLESVMNTEAFF

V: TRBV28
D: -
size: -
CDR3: CASSLLRETQYF

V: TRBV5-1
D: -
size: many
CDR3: CASSPEGYTEAFF

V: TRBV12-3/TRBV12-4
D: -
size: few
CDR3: CASSLVSANTEAFF

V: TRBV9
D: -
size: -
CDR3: CASSVGVNEQFF

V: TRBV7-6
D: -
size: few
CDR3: CASSLDGSGELFF

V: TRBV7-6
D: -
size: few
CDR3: CASSFGVFDEQFF

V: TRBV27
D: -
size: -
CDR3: CASSLYPPYAYEQFF

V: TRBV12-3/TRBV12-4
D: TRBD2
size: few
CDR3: CASSTSGFTTDTQYF

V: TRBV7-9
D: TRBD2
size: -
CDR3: CASSSRGGQPNMENEQFF

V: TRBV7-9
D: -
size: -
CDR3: CASSRTAYEQYF

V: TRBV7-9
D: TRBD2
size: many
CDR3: CASRQTSGGPRHTQYF

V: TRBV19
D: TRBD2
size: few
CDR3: CASSYQGLVVFEQFF

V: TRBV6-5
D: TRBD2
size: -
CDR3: CASSYLAGSTDTQYF

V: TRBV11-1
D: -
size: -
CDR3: CASSFSLGHNEQFF

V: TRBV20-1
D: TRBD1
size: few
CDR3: CSARELTWDSNEQFF

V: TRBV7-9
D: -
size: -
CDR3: CASSLVEVGILTDTQYF

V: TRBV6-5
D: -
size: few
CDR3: CASSDRRLNTEAFF

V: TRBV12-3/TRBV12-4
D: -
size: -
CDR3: CASSFGYYEQYF

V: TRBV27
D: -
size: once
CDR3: CASSRPGYLDTEAFF

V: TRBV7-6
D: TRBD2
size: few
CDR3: CASSLIGASGANYYEQYF

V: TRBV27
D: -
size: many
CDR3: CASSQGSNQPQHF

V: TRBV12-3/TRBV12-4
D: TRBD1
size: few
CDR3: CASSKRTGPPLNTEAFF

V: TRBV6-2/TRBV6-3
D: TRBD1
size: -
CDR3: CASLLETGSEQFF

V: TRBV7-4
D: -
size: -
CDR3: CASSTRERHTEAFF

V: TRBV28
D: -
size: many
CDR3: CASRASSPPRAYGYTF